The 15 T cell receptor beta chains in this list originate from one sample, sequenced in a study of a mutant IDH1 vaccine in newly diagnosed glioma. The sample's time point: week 35, safety follow-up. Vaccination comprised doses that each held 300 ug of mutant IDH1 20-mer peptide, plus topical imiquimod. Generated by immunoSEQ multiplex PCR, the TCRdb table keeps only in-frame clones and is missing some. The data hold 45,000 to 60,000 clones, with approximately 90% observed a single time. Which antigens these TCRs recognize remains unknown. The sample was PBMCs, taken from a glioma patient whose treatment included an IDH1 peptide vaccine. The receptors were sampled from a middle-aged woman with glioma.

The V and J genes are TRBV5-6 and TRBJ2-5, with TRBD2 as a possible D gene (6 bases). This CDR3 is built from 14 residues. The V gene's germline CDR1 is SGHDT and CDR2 YYEEEE. V dropped 5 bases and J dropped 1 base, with 12 bases sitting between them. For the CDR3, the DNA is TGTGCCAGCAGGTTGCTGGGGGGCCAAGAGACCCAGTACTTC. Residues: CASRLLGGQETQYF.

V gene TRBV7-6 combines with J gene TRBJ2-2; D gene unclear. Trimming took 1 base from V and 1 from J, leaving 4 bases between them. Germline CDR1 and CDR2: SGHVS and FNYEAQ. This CDR3 has 14 amino acids. DNA for the CDR3: TGTGCCAGCAGCTTAGAGGGGAACACCGGGGAGCTGTTTTTT. It codes for CASSLEGNTGELFF.

This clone was observed once. The V gene is TRBV6-1, the J gene TRBJ2-7, with 7 bases matching TRBD2. Germline trimming cut 7 bases from V and 3 bases from J; bases unmatched to any gene: 6. Germline CDR1 and CDR2: MNHNS and SASEGT. The CDR3 length is 13 residues. The CDR3 DNA is TGTGCCAGCACGGGGAGGGCCCTCTACGAGCAGTACTTC. Its protein is CASTGRALYEQYF.

A note on this clone: This specimen includes other DNA sequences encoding the same CDR3. The rearrangement links TRBV18 to TRBJ2-7, with TRBD1 matching 8 bases. The CDR3 runs 13 residues. CDR1 is KGHSH, CDR2 LQKENI, per germline. The V and J ends lost 2 bases and 4 bases, in that order; junction bases with no gene match: 1. CDR3 in amino acids: CASSPGTGYEQYF. In nucleotides, the CDR3 is TGTGCCAGCTCACCAGGGACAGGATACGAGCAGTACTTC.

V gene TRBV5-1 combines with J gene TRBJ2-7, with a tentative D call TRBD1 (5 bases). V lost 1 base, J lost 1 base, and 9 bases lay in between. This CDR3 contains 14 residues. Germline V gives CDR1 SGHRS, CDR2 YFSETQ. Written as DNA, the CDR3 is TGCGCCAGCAGCTTGTCGGCAGGGTCCTACGAGCAGTACTTC. It encodes CASSLSAGSYEQYF. The full variable domain, completed using reference TRBV5-1 and TRBJ2-7, is KAGVTQTPRYLIKTRGQQVTLSCSPISGHRSVSWYQQTPGQGLQFLFEYFSETQRNKGNFPGRFSGRQFSNSRSEMNVSTLELGDSALYLCASSLSAGSYEQYFGPGTRLTVT.

The V gene is TRBV7-2, the J gene TRBJ2-1; 13 bases map to TRBD2. J lost 4 bases, V lost 0 bases, and 3 bases had no gene match. The CDR3 extends over 17 amino acids. The germline gives CDR1 SGHTA, CDR2 FQGNSA. Here the CDR3 reads CASSLATSGGAYNEQFF. CDR3 coding DNA: TGTGCCAGCAGCTTAGCTACTAGCGGGGGGGCATACAATGAGCAGTTCTTC.

This chain links TRBV5-5 with TRBJ1-6; 9 positions agree with TRBD1. The trim removed 4 bases at V and 7 bases at J, leaving 3 bases unmatched. The germline gives CDR1 SGHKS, CDR2 YYEKEE (reference sequence). The CDR3 loop spans 14 amino acids. CDR3 protein: CASSPGTGNSPLHF. For the CDR3, the DNA is TGTGCCAGCAGCCCCGGGACAGGGAATTCACCCCTCCACTTT.

The rearrangement uses TRBV5-6 and TRBJ2-5; perhaps TRBD1 as D (5 bases). Germline CDR1 SGHDT, CDR2 YYEEEE. Trimming stripped 0 bases from V and 0 bases from J, with 12 bases between. The CDR3 totals 16 residues. This chain's CDR3 is CASSLGSGKNQETQYF. The CDR3 DNA sequence: TGTGCCAGCAGCTTGGGGTCAGGGAAAAACCAAGAGACCCAGTACTTC.

This clone was found once. J is TRBJ2-5 and V is TRBV9; no clear D gene. Per the germline V gene, CDR1 is SGDLS and CDR2 is YYNGEE. The CDR3 is made up of 13 amino acids. V lost 0 bases to trimming and J lost 8 bases, with 11 bases between them. DNA of the CDR3: TGTGCCAGCAGCGTAGCGAACCACAATACCCAGTACTTC. Translated, it gives CASSVANHNTQYF.

The V and J genes are TRBV7-9 and TRBJ1-6; 9 bases fit TRBD1. There are 14 residues in the CDR3. Trimming took 5 bases from V and 9 from J; bases not matched to a gene: 5. Germline V gene data show CDR1 as SEHNR and CDR2 as FQNEAQ (reference sequence). The CDR3 sequence is CASSRDRVRSPLHF. The CDR3 DNA is TGTGCCAGCAGCCGGGACAGGGTGCGTTCACCCCTCCACTTT.

The chain carries TRBV9 and TRBJ2-3; 12 bases are a match to TRBD2. Germline V lookup: CDR1 SGDLS, CDR2 YYNGEE. The V gene end was trimmed by 0 bases and the J gene end by 3 bases; junction bases not matched to a gene: 5. This CDR3 region has 17 residues. The CDR3 region has the DNA TGTGCCAGCAGCGTAGGGCGGACTAGCGGGGTGACAGATACGCAGTATTTT. Encoded protein: CASSVGRTSGVTDTQYF.

V gene TRBV2 combines with J gene TRBJ2-2; D possibly matches TRBD1 or TRBD2 (5 bases each). Germline V gene data show CDR1 as SNHLY and CDR2 as FYNNEI. V lost 7 bases and J lost 6, with 9 bases in between. The CDR3 is 12 residues long. The CDR3: CASIQEAGELFF. The CDR3 nucleotides are TGTGCCAGCATACAGGAGGCCGGGGAGCTGTTTTTT.

The V gene is TRBV27, the J gene TRBJ2-5, with D possibly being TRBD2 (5 bases). CDR1 MNHEY and CDR2 SMNVEV come from the germline V gene (reference sequence). The CDR3 loop spans 16 amino acids. V shed 1 base and J shed 4 bases, with 16 bases lying between them. For the CDR3, the DNA is TGTGCCAGCAGTTTATACGCTGGGAGTGGGGTAGAGACCCAGTACTTC. It translates to CASSLYAGSGVETQYF.

This chain connects TRBV28 to TRBJ1-4, with 7 bases lining up with TRBD1. The CDR3 runs to 15 residues. V lost 5 bases and J lost 5; bases outside the gene matches: 8. The germline V gene encodes CDR1 MDHEN and CDR2 SYDVKM. The CDR3 DNA reads as TGTGCCAGCAGTCCACCGGGACAGCCAAATGAAAAACTGTTTTTT. It is translated as CASSPPGQPNEKLFF.

This rearrangement joins TRBV5-5 to TRBJ2-3; TRBD2 aligns across 12 bases. The CDR3 is 17 residues long. V shed 1 base, J shed 3 bases, and the junction held 6 bases outside the gene matches. CDR1 is SGHKS and CDR2 is YYEKEE in the germline V gene (reference sequence). For the CDR3, the DNA is TGTGCCAGCAGCTTGTATGGGACTAGCGGGTGGACAGATACGCAGTATTTT. This encodes CASSLYGTSGWTDTQYF.